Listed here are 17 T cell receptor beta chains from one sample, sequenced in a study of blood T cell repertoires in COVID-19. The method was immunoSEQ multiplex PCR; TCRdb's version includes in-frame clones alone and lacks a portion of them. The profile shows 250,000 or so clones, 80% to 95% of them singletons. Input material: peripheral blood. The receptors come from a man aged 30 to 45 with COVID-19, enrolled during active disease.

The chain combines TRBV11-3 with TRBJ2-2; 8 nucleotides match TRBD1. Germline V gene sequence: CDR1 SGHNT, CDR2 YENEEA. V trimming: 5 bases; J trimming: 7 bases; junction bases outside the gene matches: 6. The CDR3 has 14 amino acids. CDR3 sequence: CASSVQGVVGELFF. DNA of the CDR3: TGTGCCAGCAGCGTACAGGGGGTGGTCGGGGAGCTGTTTTTT.

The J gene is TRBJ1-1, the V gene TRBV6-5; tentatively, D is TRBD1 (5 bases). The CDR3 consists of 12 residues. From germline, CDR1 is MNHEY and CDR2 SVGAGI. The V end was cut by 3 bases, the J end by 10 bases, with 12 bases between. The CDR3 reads CASSYGKGLAFF. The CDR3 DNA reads TGTGCCAGCAGTTATGGCAAGGGGTTAGCTTTCTTT.

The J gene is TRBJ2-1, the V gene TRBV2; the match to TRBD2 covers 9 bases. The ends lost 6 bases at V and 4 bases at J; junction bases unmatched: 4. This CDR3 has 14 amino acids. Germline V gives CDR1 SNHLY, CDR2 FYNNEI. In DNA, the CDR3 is TGTGCCAGCAGGATAAGCGGGGGGTACAATGAGCAGTTCTTC. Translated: CASRISGGYNEQFF.

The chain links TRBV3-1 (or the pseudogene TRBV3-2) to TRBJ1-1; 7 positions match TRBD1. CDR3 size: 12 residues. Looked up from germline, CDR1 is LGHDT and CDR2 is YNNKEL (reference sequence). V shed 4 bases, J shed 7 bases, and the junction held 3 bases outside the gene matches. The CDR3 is CASSLRTGEAFF. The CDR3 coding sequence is TGTGCCAGCAGCCTCCGGACAGGTGAAGCTTTCTTT.

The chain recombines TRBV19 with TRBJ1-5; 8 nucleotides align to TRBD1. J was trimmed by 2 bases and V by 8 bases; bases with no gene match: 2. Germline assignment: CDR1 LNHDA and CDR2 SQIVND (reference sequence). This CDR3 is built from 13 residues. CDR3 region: CASVGQGNQPQHF. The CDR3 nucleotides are TGTGCCAGTGTGGGACAGGGCAATCAGCCCCAGCATTTT.

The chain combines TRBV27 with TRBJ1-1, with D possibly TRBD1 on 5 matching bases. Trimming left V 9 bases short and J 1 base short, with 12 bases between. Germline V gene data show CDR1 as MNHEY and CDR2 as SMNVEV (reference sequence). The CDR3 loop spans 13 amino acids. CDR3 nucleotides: TGTGCCAGTGCAGGGTATGCGAACACTGAAGCTTTCTTT. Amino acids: CASAGYANTEAFF.

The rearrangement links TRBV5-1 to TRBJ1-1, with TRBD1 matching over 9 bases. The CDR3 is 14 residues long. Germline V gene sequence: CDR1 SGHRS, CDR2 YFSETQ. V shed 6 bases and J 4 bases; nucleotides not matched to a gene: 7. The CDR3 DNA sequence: TGCGCCAGCAATTATGACAGGGGGAGCACTGAAGCTTTCTTT. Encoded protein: CASNYDRGSTEAFF.

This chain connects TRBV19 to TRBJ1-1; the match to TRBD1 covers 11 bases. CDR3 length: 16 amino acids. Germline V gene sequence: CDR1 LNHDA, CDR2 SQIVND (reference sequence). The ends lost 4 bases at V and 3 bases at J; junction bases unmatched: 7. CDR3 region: CASSKGQGGGYTEAFF. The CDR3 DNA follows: TGTGCCAGTAGTAAGGGACAGGGGGGAGGGTACACTGAAGCTTTCTTT. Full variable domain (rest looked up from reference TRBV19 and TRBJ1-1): DGGITQSPKYLFRKEGQNVTLSCEQNLNHDAMYWYRQDPGQGLRLIYYSQIVNDFQKGDIAEGYSVSREKKESFPLTVTSAQKNPTAFYLCASSKGQGGGYTEAFFGQGTRLTVV.

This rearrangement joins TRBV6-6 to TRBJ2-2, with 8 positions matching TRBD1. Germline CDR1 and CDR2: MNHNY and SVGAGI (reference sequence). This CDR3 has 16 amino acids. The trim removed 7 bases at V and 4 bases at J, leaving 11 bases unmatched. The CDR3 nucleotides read TGTGCCAGCATCAAAGACCGGGACAGGATCACCGGGGAGCTGTTTTTT. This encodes CASIKDRDRITGELFF.

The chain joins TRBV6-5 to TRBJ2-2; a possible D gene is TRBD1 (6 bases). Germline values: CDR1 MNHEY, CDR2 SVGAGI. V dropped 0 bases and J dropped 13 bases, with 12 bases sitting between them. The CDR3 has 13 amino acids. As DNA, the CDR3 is TGTGCCAGCAGTTACTCAGGGGGTTACGGGCTGTTTTTT. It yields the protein CASSYSGGYGLFF.

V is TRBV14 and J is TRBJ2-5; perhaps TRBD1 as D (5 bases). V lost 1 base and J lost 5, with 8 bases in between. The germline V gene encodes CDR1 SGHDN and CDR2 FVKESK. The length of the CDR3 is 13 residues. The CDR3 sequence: CASSQGYRETQYF. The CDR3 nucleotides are TGTGCCAGCAGCCAAGGGTACAGGGAGACCCAGTACTTC.

The CDR3 DNA reads TGTGCCAGCAGCGGCCGGGACACCCCCGGTTCGGGGACCCAGTACTTC. Its translation is CASSGRDTPGSGTQYF. The rearrangement links TRBV7-2 to TRBJ2-5; tentative D call: TRBD1 (6 bases). Germline V CDR1 and CDR2: SGHTA, FQGNSA. V lost 5 bases and J 7 bases, leaving 23 bases between the germline ends. This CDR3 comprises 16 residues.

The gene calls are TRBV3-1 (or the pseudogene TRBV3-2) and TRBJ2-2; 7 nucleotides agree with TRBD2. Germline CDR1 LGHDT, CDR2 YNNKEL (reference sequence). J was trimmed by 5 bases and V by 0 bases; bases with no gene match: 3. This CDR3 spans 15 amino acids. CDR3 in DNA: TGTGCCAGCAGCCAAGATACTAGCGAGACCGGGGAGCTGTTTTTT. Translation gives CASSQDTSETGELFF.

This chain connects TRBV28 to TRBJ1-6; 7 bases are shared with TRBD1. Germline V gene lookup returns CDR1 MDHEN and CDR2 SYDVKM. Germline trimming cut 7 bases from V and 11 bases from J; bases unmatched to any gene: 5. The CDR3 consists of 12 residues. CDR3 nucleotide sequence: TGTGCCAGCACCCCACAGGGGCCACCCCTCCACTTT. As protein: CASTPQGPPLHF.

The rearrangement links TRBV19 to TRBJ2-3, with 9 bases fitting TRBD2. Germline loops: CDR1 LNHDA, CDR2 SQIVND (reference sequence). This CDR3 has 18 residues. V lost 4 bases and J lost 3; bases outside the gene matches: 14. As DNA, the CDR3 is TGTGCCAGTAGTAGGACTCGCGGGGGGGCGGGGAGGACAGATACGCAGTATTTT. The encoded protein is CASSRTRGGAGRTDTQYF.

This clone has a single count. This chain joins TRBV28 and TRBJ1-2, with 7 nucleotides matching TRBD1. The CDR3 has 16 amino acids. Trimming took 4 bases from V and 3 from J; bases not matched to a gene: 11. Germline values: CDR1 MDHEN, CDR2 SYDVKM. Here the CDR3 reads CASSYTGEYFDYGYTF. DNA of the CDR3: TGTGCCAGCAGTTATACAGGGGAATATTTTGACTATGGCTACACCTTC.

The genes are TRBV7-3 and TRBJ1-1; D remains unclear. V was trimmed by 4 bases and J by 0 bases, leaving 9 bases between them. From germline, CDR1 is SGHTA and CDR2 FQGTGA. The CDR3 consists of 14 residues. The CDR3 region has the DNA TGTGCCAGCAGCTCGGAGGGTTTGAACACTGAAGCTTTCTTT. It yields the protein CASSSEGLNTEAFF.